The next 10 T cell receptor beta chains were all read from a single sample in a study of post-analysis software for immune sequencing data (dated by TCRdb to the mid-2010s). Overall study outcomes, separate from this receptor: Patients showed significantly higher frequencies than controls for several TRBV segments, among them TRBV5-6, TRBV5-1 and TRBV20-1.

These receptors are not linked to any known antigen. Receptor libraries were prepared by PCR. Sequenced on an Illumina HiSeq 2500. To reduce PCR and sequencing biases, unique molecular identifiers were built into the TCR beta cDNA libraries. TCRdb cleaned the public reads at Q25 with fastp, built clones with MiXCR and kept in-frame beta chains. Duplicate CDR3 protein sequences are folded into a single record with the most common DNA and genes. Within this sample are some 260,000 distinct CDR3 sequences, with about 40% of them counted one time only. The biggest ten clones account for approximately 4.6% of the sample. Sequenced: blood. These receptors were collected from a girl aged 10-17 years with multiple sclerosis.

On this clonotype itself: A much larger clonotype is one base distant, so this may be a read error. The V gene is TRBV5-1, the J gene TRBJ2-1; D may be TRBD1 (7 bases). V lost 0 bases, J lost 8 bases, and 15 bases lay in between. The V gene's germline CDR1 is SGHRS and CDR2 YFSETQ. This CDR3 comprises 15 residues. This CDR3 is CASSLGSGGGDEQFF. CDR3 sequence (DNA): TGCGCCAGCAGCTTGGGCAGCGGAGGGGGCGATGAGCAGTTCTTC.

In this sample, this clonotype turned up many times. The chain links TRBV5-1 to TRBJ2-2, with 7 bases identical to TRBD1. CDR3 length: 14 amino acids. CDR1 and CDR2 (germline): SGHRS, YFSETQ. V shed 4 bases and J 3 bases; nucleotides not matched to a gene: 3. CDR3 sequence: CASSPTGDTGELFF. CDR3 in DNA: TGCGCCAGCAGCCCCACAGGGGACACCGGGGAGCTGTTTTTT.

Many counts were recorded for this clonotype. The CDR3 here is CASSPGTTDTQYF. The CDR3 DNA reads TGTGCCAGCTCACCTGGCACCACAGATACGCAGTATTTT. The chain uses TRBV18 and TRBJ2-3; D call uncertain. There are 13 residues in the CDR3. Germline CDR1 reads KGHSH; CDR2 reads LQKENI. V lost 3 bases and J lost 2, with 6 bases in between.

This clonotype came up a few times. The V and J genes are TRBV11-2 and TRBJ1-1; weak D call: TRBD1 (6 bases). Germline loops: CDR1 SGHAT, CDR2 FQNNGV. This CDR3 is 14 amino acids long. Trimming took 1 base from V and 4 from J, leaving 10 bases between them. Written as DNA, the CDR3 is TGTGCCAGCAGCTTAGTGACAGGTCCCACTGAAGCTTTCTTT. Its protein product is CASSLVTGPTEAFF. Using reference TRBV11-2 and TRBJ1-1 for the parts outside the CDR3, the full variable domain is EAGVAQSPRYKIIEKRQSVAFWCNPISGHATLYWYQQILGQGPKLLIQFQNNGVVDDSQLPKDRFSAERLKGVDSTLKIQPAKLEDSAVYLCASSLVTGPTEAFFGQGTRLTVV.

In the case of this clonotype: A junction end diverges from the germline sequence, so it may reflect a read error. The chain links TRBV12-3 or TRBV12-4 to TRBJ2-5; TRBD1 might be the D (5 bases). This CDR3 is 15 amino acids long. The CDR3 DNA follows: TGTGCCGGCAGTTTAAGGACAAGGGACCAAGAGACCCAGTACTTC. Protein product: CAGSLRTRDQETQYF.

This clonotype was seen repeatedly, ten times or more. The genes are TRBV25-1 and TRBJ2-3; the D is unclear. Per germline, CDR1 MGHDK and CDR2 SYGVNS. The CDR3 totals 13 residues. The V gene lost 6 bases and the J gene lost 2 bases, with 9 bases spanning the gap. The CDR3 DNA follows: TGTGCCAGCAGGCCCCAGGCCACAGATACGCAGTATTTT. It encodes CASRPQATDTQYF.

The V gene is TRBV3-1, the J gene TRBJ2-1; 10 nucleotides agree with TRBD2. The CDR3 is 17 amino acids. Germline V gives CDR1 LGHDT, CDR2 YNNKEL (reference sequence). The J segment lost 5 bases and the V segment lost 0 bases, leaving 7 bases of the junction unmatched. The CDR3 bases are TGTGCCAGCAGCCAAGATAAGCGGGAGGGTAGGCACAATGAGCAGTTCTTC. This translates into CASSQDKREGRHNEQFF.

The chain recombines TRBV20-1 with TRBJ2-3; D possibly corresponds to TRBD2 (7 bases). This CDR3 has 15 amino acids. Germline CDR1 reads DFQATT; CDR2 reads SNEGSKA (reference sequence). V lost 4 bases, J lost 3 bases, and 17 bases lay in between. CDR3: CSAKEGEGLTDTQYF. CDR3 in DNA: TGCAGTGCTAAGGAGGGGGAGGGCCTGACAGATACGCAGTATTTT.

This clonotype was picked up many times. V is TRBV18 and J is TRBJ2-5; TRBD2 agrees at 10 bases. The germline V gene has CDR1 KGHSH and CDR2 LQKENI. The J segment lost 10 bases and the V segment lost 5 bases, leaving 7 bases of the junction unmatched. This CDR3 has 13 residues. The DNA for the CDR3 is TGTGCCAGCTCAACTCTAGCGGGAGATTTCCAGTACTTC. It yields the protein CASSTLAGDFQYF.

This clonotype was found a few times. V gene TRBV20-1 combines with J gene TRBJ1-1; D uncertain. The V and J ends lost 2 bases and 6 bases respectively, with 16 bases between them. CDR1 and CDR2 from the germline V gene are DFQATT and SNEGSKA (reference sequence). CDR3 length: 14 amino acids. CDR3 protein: CSARRRAIGAEAFF. The CDR3 region has the DNA TGCAGTGCTAGACGTCGGGCCATAGGCGCTGAAGCTTTCTTT.